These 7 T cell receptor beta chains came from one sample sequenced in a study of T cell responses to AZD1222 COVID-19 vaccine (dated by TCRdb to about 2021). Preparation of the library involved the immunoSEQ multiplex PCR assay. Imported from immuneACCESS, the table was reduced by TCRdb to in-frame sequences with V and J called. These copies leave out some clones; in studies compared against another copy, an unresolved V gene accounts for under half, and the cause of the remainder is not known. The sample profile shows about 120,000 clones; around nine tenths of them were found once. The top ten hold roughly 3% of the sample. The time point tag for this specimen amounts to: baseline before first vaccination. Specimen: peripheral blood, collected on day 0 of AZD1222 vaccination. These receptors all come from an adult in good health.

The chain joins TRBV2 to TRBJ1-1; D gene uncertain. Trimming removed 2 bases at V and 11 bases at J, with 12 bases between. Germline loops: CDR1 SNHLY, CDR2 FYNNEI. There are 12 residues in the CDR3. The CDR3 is CASSEYRPVAFF. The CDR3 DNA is TGTGCCAGCAGTGAATACCGGCCCGTGGCTTTCTTT.

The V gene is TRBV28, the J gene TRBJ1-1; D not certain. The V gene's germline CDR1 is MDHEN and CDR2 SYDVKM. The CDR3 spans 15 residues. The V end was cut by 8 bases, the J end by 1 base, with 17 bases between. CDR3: CASPPPRGRNTEAFF. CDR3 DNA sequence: TGTGCCAGCCCACCCCCTCGCGGCAGGAACACTGAAGCTTTCTTT. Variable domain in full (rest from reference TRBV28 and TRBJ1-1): DVKVTQSSRYLVKRTGEKVFLECVQDMDHENMFWYRQDPGLGLRLIYFSYDVKMKEKGDIPEGYSVSREKKERFSLILESASTNQTSMYLCASPPPRGRNTEAFFGQGTRLTVV.

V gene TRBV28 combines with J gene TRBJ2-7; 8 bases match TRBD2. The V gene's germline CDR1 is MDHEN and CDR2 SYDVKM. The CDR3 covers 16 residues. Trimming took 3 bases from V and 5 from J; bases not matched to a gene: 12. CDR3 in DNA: TGTGCCAGCAGTTTCCGCAGCGGGAGAGTTACCCACGAGCAGTACTTC. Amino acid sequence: CASSFRSGRVTHEQYF.

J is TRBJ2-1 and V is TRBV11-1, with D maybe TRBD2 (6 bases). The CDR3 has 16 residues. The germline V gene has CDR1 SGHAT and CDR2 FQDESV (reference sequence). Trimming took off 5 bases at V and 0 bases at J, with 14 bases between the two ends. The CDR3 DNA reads TGTGCCAGCAGCCCCGGAGGGGCTAGCTCCTACAATGAGCAGTTCTTC. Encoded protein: CASSPGGASSYNEQFF.

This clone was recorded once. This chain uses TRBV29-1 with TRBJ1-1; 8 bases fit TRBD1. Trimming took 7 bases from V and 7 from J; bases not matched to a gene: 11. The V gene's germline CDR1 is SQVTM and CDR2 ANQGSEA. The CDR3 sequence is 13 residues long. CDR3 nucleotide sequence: TGCAGCGCCCAAAGTGCAGGGGGCGTTGAAGCTTTCTTT. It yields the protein CSAQSAGGVEAFF.

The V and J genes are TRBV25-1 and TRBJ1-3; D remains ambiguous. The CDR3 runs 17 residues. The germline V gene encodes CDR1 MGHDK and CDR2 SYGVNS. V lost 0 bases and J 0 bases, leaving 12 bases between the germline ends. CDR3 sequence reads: CASSEYQVQGSGNTIYF. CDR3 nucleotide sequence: TGTGCCAGCAGTGAATATCAGGTTCAAGGCTCTGGAAACACCATATATTTT.

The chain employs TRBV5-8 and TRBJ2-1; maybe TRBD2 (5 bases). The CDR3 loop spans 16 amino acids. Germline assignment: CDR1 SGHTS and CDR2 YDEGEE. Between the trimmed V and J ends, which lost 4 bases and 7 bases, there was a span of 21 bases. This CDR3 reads CASSGALGIGNNEQFF. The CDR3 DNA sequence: TGTGCCAGCAGCGGAGCCCTGGGAATCGGGAATAATGAGCAGTTCTTC.